This T cell receptor (beta chain) was sequenced for a study of cytomegalovirus exposure and HLA in healthy donors. Study outcomes and limitations: Accurate HLA-A and HLA-B prediction from TCR beta sequences was reported for most subjects.

Germline V lookup: CDR1 SGHRS, CDR2 YFSETQ. The CDR3 has 15 amino acids. Unmatched junction bases numbered 6, after V lost 4 bases and J lost 1 base. With regard to this clone: Antigen unknown.

A multiplex PCR was run with 60 Vbeta primers and 13 Jbeta primers. Here immunoSEQ multiplex PCR was the method, and the copy in TCRdb shows in-frame clones only, minus some. In the table there are 130,000 or so clones, more than 65% of which are singletons. This chain joins TRBV5-1 and TRBJ2-3, with 7 bases matching TRBD1. The TCR originated in a woman aged 18-29 years in good health and CMV-seropositive. The sequencing input was PBMCs. CDR3 coding DNA: TGCGCCAGCAGCCCGACAGGGATGGGCACAGATACGCAGTATTTT. It yields the protein CASSPTGMGTDTQYF.